This T cell receptor beta chain was sequenced in a study of blood T cell repertoires in COVID-19. Overall study context: Spain, Italy and the United States supplied samples that represented acute and convalescent COVID-19. Sample material is recorded as cDNA or gDNA derived from T cells, B-cell-depleted T cells, or PBMCs.

The CDR3 covers 13 residues. Germline V lookup: CDR1 LNHNV, CDR2 YYDKDF (reference sequence). V dropped 0 bases and J dropped 4 bases, with 6 bases sitting between them. How the authors handled the data: Estimates of nucleated cell counts were drawn from the amplification of reference gene primers. Libraries were prepared by immunoSEQ multiplex PCR; TCRdb keeps only in-frame clonotypes and omits some of them. The V and J calls and clone size are taken from that table; D and trimming were inferred from the DNA. Of some 150,000 clones in the sample, over 65% were seen once. The J gene is TRBJ1-1, the V gene TRBV15; possible D gene TRBD1, 5 bases. This TCR was sampled from a man aged 65-85 years with acute or convalescent COVID-19. The source material was peripheral blood. DNA of the CDR3: TGTGCCACCAGCAGAGATCAGGGCACTGAAGCTTTCTTT. This encodes CATSRDQGTEAFF.